Listed below are T cell receptor beta chains from one sample, sequenced in a study of blood T cell repertoires in COVID-19. Clones were read by immunoSEQ multiplex PCR, and TCRdb kept only the in-frame ones, dropping some. Seen here are 170,000 or so clones, around 87% observed once, and the top ten hold 2.5% to 3%. The sample taken for sequencing was peripheral blood. The receptors stem from a man aged 35 to 55 with active or convalescent COVID-19. Each CDR3 is given without its conserved first and last residue.

j_call v_call cdr3_aa
TRBJ1-2 TRBV30 AWSEQPYGYT
TRBJ1-1 TRBV28 ASSSPSIRPEAF
TRBJ2-7 TRBV30 AWWDTETYEQY
TRBJ2-3 TRBV27 ASKKGQAVRDTQY
TRBJ1-5 TRBV27 ASSLVSPNSNQPQH